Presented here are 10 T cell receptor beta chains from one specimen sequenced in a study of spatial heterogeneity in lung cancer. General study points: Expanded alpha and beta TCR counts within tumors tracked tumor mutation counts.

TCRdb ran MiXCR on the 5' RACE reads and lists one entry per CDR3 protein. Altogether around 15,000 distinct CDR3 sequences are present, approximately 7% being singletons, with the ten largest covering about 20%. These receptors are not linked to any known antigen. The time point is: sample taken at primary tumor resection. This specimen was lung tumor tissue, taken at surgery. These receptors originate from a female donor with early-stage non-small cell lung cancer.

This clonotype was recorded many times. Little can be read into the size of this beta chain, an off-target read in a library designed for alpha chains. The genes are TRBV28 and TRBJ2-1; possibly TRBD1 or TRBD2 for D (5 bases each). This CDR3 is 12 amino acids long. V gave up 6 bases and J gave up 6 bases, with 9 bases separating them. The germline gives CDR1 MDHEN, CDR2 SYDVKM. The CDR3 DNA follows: TGTGCCAGCAGCCGAGGGGTCAATGAGCAGTTCTTC. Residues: CASSRGVNEQFF.

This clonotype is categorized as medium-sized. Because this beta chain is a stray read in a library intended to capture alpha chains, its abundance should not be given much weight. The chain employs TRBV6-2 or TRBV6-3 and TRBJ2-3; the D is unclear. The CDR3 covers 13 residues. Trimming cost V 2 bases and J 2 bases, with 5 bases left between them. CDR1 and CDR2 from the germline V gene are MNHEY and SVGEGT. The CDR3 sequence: CASSYRDTDTQYF. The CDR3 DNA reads TGTGCCAGCAGTTACAGGGACACAGATACGCAGTATTTT.

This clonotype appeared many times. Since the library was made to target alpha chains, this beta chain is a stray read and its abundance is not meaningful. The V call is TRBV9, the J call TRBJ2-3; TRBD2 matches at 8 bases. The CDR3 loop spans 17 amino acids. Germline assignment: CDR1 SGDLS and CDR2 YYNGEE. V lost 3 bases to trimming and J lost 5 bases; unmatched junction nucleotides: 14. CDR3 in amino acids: CASSEARLATGRDTQYF. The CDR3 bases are TGTGCCAGCAGCGAGGCGCGACTAGCGACCGGGAGAGATACGCAGTATTTT.

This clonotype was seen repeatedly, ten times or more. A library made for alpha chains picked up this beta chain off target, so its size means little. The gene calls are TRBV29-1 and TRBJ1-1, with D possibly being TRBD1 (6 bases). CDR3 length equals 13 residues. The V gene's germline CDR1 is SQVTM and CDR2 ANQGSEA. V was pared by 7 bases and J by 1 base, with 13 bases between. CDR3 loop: CSGERGANTEAFF. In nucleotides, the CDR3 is TGCAGCGGGGAACGGGGGGCGAACACTGAAGCTTTCTTT.

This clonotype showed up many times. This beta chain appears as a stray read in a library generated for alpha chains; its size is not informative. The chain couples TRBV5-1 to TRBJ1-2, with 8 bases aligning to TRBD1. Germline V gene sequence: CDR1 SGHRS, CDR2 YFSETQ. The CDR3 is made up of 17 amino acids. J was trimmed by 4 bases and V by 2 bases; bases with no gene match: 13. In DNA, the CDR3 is TGCGCCAGCAGCTTACGACCTACAGGGGGAGACACCTATGGCTACACCTTC. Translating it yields CASSLRPTGGDTYGYTF. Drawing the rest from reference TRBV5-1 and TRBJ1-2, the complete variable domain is KAGVTQTPRYLIKTRGQQVTLSCSPISGHRSVSWYQQTPGQGLQFLFEYFSETQRNKGNFPGRFSGRQFSNSRSEMNVSTLELGDSALYLCASSLRPTGGDTYGYTFGSGTRLTVV.

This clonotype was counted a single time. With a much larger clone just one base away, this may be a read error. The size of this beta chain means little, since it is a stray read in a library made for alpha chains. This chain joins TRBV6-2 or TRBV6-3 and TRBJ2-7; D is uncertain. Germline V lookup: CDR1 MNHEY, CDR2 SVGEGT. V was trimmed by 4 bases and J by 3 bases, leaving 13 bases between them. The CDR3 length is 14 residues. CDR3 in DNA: TGTGCCAGCAGTTCCGGGCGGCGCCACTACGAGCAGTACTTC. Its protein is CASSSGRRHYEQYF.

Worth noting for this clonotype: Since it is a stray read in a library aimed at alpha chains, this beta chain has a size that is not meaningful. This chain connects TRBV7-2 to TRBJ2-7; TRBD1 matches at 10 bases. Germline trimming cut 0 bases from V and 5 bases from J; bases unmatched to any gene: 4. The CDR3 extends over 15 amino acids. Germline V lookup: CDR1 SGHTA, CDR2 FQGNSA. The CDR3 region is CASSLAGQGIHEQYF. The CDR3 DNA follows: TGTGCCAGCAGCTTAGCGGGACAGGGGATCCACGAGCAGTACTTC. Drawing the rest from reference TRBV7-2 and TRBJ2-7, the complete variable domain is GAGVSQSPSNKVTEKGKDVELRCDPISGHTALYWYRQSLGQGLEFLIYFQGNSAPDKSGLPSDRFSAERTGGSVSTLTIQRTQQEDSAVYLCASSLAGQGIHEQYFGPGTRLTVT.

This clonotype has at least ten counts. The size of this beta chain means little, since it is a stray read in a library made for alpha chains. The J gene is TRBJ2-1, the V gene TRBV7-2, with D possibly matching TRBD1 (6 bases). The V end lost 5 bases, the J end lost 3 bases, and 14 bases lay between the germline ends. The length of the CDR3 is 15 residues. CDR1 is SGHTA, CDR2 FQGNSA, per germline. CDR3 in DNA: TGTGCCAGCAGCCGTACGGGACAAGGCTACAATGAGCAGTTCTTC. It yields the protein CASSRTGQGYNEQFF.

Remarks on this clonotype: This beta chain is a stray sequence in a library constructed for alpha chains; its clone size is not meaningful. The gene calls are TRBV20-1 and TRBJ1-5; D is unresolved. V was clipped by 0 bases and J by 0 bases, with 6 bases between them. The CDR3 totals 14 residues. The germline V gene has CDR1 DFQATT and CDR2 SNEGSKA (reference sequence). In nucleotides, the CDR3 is TGCAGTGCTAGAGATTTAGGTAGCAATCAGCCCCAGCATTTT. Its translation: CSARDLGSNQPQHF.

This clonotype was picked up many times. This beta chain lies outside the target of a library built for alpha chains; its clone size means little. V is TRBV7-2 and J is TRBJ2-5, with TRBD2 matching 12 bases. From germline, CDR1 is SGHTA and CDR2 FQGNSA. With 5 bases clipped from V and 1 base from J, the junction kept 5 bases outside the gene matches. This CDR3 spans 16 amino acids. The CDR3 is CASSPRTSGIQETQYF. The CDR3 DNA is TGTGCCAGCAGCCCCCGGACTAGCGGGATCCAAGAGACCCAGTACTTC.